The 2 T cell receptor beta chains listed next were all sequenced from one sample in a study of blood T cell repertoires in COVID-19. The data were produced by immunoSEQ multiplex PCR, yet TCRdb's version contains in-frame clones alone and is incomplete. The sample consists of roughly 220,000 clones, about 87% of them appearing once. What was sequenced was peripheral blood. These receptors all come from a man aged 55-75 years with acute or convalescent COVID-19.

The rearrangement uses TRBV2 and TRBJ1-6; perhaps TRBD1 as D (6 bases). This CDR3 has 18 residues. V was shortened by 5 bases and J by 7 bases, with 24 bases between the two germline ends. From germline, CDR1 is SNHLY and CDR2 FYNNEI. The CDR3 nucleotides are TGTGCCAGCAGTAGGGGACACCCAGGGGTGGGTAACAATTCACCCCTCCACTTT. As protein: CASSRGHPGVGNNSPLHF.

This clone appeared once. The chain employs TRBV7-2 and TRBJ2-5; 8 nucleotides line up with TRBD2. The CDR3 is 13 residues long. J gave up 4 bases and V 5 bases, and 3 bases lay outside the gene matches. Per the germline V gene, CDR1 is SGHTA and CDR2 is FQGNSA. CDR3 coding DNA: TGTGCCAGCAGCCGCGGGGGGCGAGAGACCCAGTACTTC. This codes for CASSRGGRETQYF.